This T cell receptor (beta chain) was found in a study of blood T cell repertoires in COVID-19. Turning to the study itself: Sites across the United States, Italy and Spain contributed samples from acute and convalescent COVID-19. In each case, the material was cDNA or gDNA derived from T cells, B-cell-depleted T cells, or PBMCs.

V was pared by 3 bases and J by 2 bases, with 9 bases between. Germline values: CDR1 LNHDA, CDR2 SQIVND (reference sequence). The CDR3 sequence is 14 residues long. In the source study's methods: Amplified reference gene primers provided the basis for estimating nucleated cell counts. Repertoires were generated with immunoSEQ multiplex PCR, while TCRdb's copy carries only in-frame clones and drops some. From that table come the V and J calls and clone size; the DNA was used to work out D and trimming. The table records about 240,000 clones, about 88% of them present only once. The V call is TRBV19, the J call TRBJ2-3; a weak D match, TRBD2 (5 bases). What was sequenced was peripheral blood. The clonotype comes from a woman in her 70s with active or convalescent COVID-19. CDR3: CASSIRLFTDTQYF. The DNA for the CDR3 is TGTGCCAGTAGTATTCGACTATTCACAGATACGCAGTATTTT.